Listed below are T cell receptor beta chains from one sample, sequenced in a study of blood T cell repertoires in COVID-19. Only in-frame clones appear in the TCRdb table, and some are missing; sequencing was by immunoSEQ multiplex PCR. The table records about 330,000 clones, approximately 84% of them present only once. The sequenced sample was PBMCs or T cells enriched from blood (not recorded which). Source of these receptors: a woman aged 30 to 39 who had recovered from COVID-19. CDR3s include the opening cysteine and the closing phenylalanine or tryptophan. The order of the fields is V gene, J gene, D gene, clone size, CDR3 DNA, CDR3 protein. The D gene is left open where the match is weak. Clone size is not always given. Where it is, it says once, few, many or a class for expanded clones.

TRBV5-1	TRBJ2-7	-	few	TGCGCCAGCAGCTCCAATGTCGTAGAGAGCTCCTACGAGCAGTACTTC	CASSSNVVESSYEQYF
TRBV11-3	TRBJ2-2	TRBD1	-	TGTGCCAGCAGCTTAGACTTGACAGGGGCGAACACCGGGGAGCTGTTTTTT	CASSLDLTGANTGELFF
TRBV6-5	TRBJ1-2	TRBD1	-	TGTGCCAGCAGTAGCCCAGACAGGGGAACCTATGGCTACACCTTC	CASSSPDRGTYGYTF
TRBV6-5	TRBJ1-2	TRBD1	-	TGTGCCAGCAGTCCCCGGGACAGGCCTGGGAATGGCTACACCTTC	CASSPRDRPGNGYTF
TRBV19	TRBJ1-5	TRBD1	-	TGTGCCAGTAGATCGACAGGGGTGGATCAGCCCCAGCATTTT	CASRSTGVDQPQHF
TRBV12-5	TRBJ1-6	-	-	TGTGCTAGTGGTCCGTCCCGGGGGGATAATTCACCCCTCCACTTT	CASGPSRGDNSPLHF
TRBV12-3/TRBV12-4	TRBJ1-2	-	-	TGTGCCAGCAGTTTAATTAATTTAGTGGGCTACACCTTC	CASSLINLVGYTF
TRBV25-1	TRBJ1-2	TRBD1	few	TGTGCCAGCAGCCAAGGACAGGGAAGAAACTATGGCTACACCTTC	CASSQGQGRNYGYTF
TRBV6-1	TRBJ1-3	-	few	TGTGCCAGCAGTGAAGGTCTGCGCTCTGGAAACACCATATATTTT	CASSEGLRSGNTIYF
TRBV6-1	TRBJ1-5	-	-	TGTGCCAGCAGTGCCAGGGCGGCCAGGGATCAGCCCCAGCATTTT	CASSARAARDQPQHF
TRBV19	TRBJ2-4	TRBD2	few	TGTGCCACCTCGACTAGCGGGGGAGTAACCCTAGCCAAAAACATTCAGTACTTC	CATSTSGGVTLAKNIQYF
TRBV30	TRBJ2-5	-	-	TGTGCCTGGAGGAGTAACTCCGAGACCCAGTACTTC	CAWRSNSETQYF
TRBV6-5	TRBJ2-5	TRBD2	-	TGTGCCAGCAGTTACCTCTCCGGGGGGGAGACCCAGTACTTC	CASSYLSGGETQYF
TRBV15	TRBJ2-1	-	-	TGTGCCACCAGCCTAGCGGCAGGGGCCTACAATGAGCAGTTCTTC	CATSLAAGAYNEQFF
TRBV29-1	TRBJ1-1	-	-	TGCAGTTTTGGACACCGGGCGAACACTGAAGCTTTCTTT	CSFGHRANTEAFF
TRBV14	TRBJ1-2	-	-	TGTGCCAGCAGCCAAGAGCGCACAGGGTATGGCTACACCTTC	CASSQERTGYGYTF
TRBV6-6	TRBJ2-7	-	-	TGTGCCAGCAGTTACTATAGCTACGAGCAGTACTTC	CASSYYSYEQYF
TRBV24-1	TRBJ2-1	TRBD1	once	TGTGCCACCAGTGCCCTTGACAGGGACAATGAGCAGTTCTTC	CATSALDRDNEQFF
TRBV13	TRBJ1-1	-	-	TGTGCCAGCAGCTTACATGCGGGAGGGGGAGTGTCTGAAGCTTTCTTT	CASSLHAGGGVSEAFF
TRBV27	TRBJ1-5	TRBD1	-	TGTGCCAGCAGTTTAACCCTTCAGGGGGACGATCAGCCCCAGCATTTT	CASSLTLQGDDQPQHF
TRBV28	TRBJ2-1	TRBD2	-	TGTGCCAGCAGTTCCCGCCAGCGGGACGAGCAGTTCTTC	CASSSRQRDEQFF
TRBV5-1	TRBJ2-5	-	-	TGCGCCAGCAGCTTGTTTAGGACAGAAGAGACCCAGTACTTC	CASSLFRTEETQYF
TRBV24-1	TRBJ1-2	-	-	TGTGCCACCAGTGATCAAACAGTTAACTATGGCTACACCTTC	CATSDQTVNYGYTF
TRBV10-3	TRBJ1-4	-	-	TGTGCCATCAGTGAACGGGACACAAATGAAAAACTGTTTTTT	CAISERDTNEKLFF
TRBV27	TRBJ1-5	-	-	TGTGCCAGCAGACCGGGACAACTAATACTTAGCAATCAGCCCCAGCATTTT	CASRPGQLILSNQPQHF
TRBV18	TRBJ1-5	TRBD1	-	TGTGCCAGCTCATCCGGACAGGACGTGAATCAGCCCCAGCATTTT	CASSSGQDVNQPQHF
TRBV27	TRBJ1-6	-	-	TGTGCCAGCAGTTTGGGCAGTAATTCACCCCTCCACTTT	CASSLGSNSPLHF
TRBV18	TRBJ2-2	-	-	TGTGCCAGCTCACCACGACAGGCCGGGGAGCTGTTTTTT	CASSPRQAGELFF
TRBV6-5	TRBJ1-5	-	-	TGTGCCAGCAGCTCGAAGGGGAGCAATCAGCCCCAGCATTTT	CASSSKGSNQPQHF
TRBV5-4	TRBJ1-5	TRBD1	few	TGTGCCAGCAGCCAACCGGGACAGCAGATATATAGCAATCAGCCCCAGCATTTT	CASSQPGQQIYSNQPQHF
TRBV27	TRBJ1-1	-	once	TGTGCCAGCAGTCCATGGGGAGGGCAGCTCCCCCTTATCTTT	CASSPWGGQLPLIF
TRBV2	TRBJ1-2	-	-	TGTGCCAGCAGAGACCAGGGAAGTAATGGCTACACCTTC	CASRDQGSNGYTF
TRBV28	TRBJ1-6	-	-	TGTGCCAGCAGCCTTCACGACAGGCCGAGCTCCTATAATTCACCCCTCCACTTT	CASSLHDRPSSYNSPLHF
TRBV10-3	TRBJ2-7	-	few	TGTGCCATCAGTGAATCCCTTTACGAGCAGTACTTC	CAISESLYEQYF
TRBV5-1	TRBJ1-1	TRBD1	-	TGCGCCAGCAGCCCCACCGGGACAGGGGGTACTGAAGCTTTCTTT	CASSPTGTGGTEAFF
TRBV7-7	TRBJ2-1	-	once	TGTGCCAGCAGCCCCGGGTTCAGCCACAATGAGCAGTTCTTC	CASSPGFSHNEQFF
TRBV3-1/TRBV3-2	TRBJ2-2	-	-	TGTGCCAGCAGCCCCATGAGTTCGACCGGGGAGCTGTTTTTT	CASSPMSSTGELFF
TRBV2	TRBJ1-4	-	-	TGTGCCAGCAGTAAATACAGGGTCCTAACGGGTGAAAAACTGTTTTTT	CASSKYRVLTGEKLFF
TRBV7-9	TRBJ2-5	-	-	TGTGCCAGCAGTAGGGGGTCGGGACAACAAGAGACCCAGTACTTC	CASSRGSGQQETQYF
TRBV11-2	TRBJ1-3	-	-	TGTGCCAGCAGCTACAAATTGAACAGGGCTTCTGGAAACACCATATATTTT	CASSYKLNRASGNTIYF
TRBV6-5	TRBJ1-5	TRBD1	-	TGTGCCAGCAGGGCGACAGGGGGCGGCGGTCAGCCCCAGCATTTT	CASRATGGGGQPQHF
TRBV5-4	TRBJ1-1	TRBD1	-	TGTGCCAGCAGCTCGGCGGGACAGGGCACTGAAGCTTTCTTT	CASSSAGQGTEAFF
TRBV5-1	TRBJ2-1	-	-	TGCGCCAGCAGCTTACAGAACAATGAGCAGTTCTTC	CASSLQNNEQFF
TRBV19	TRBJ1-4	-	-	TGTGCCAGTAGTATATCGTCCAGGGGTGAAAAACTGTTTTTT	CASSISSRGEKLFF
TRBV7-9	TRBJ1-2	TRBD1	-	TGTGCCAGCAGCCTCAGGGGGGCGGTGGGCTACACCTTC	CASSLRGAVGYTF
TRBV5-6	TRBJ2-3	-	-	TGTGCCAGCAGCTTAGGGGTTCCGGATACGCAGTATTTT	CASSLGVPDTQYF
TRBV9	TRBJ2-3	-	-	TGTGCCAGCAGCGTACGGCTGGAGAGCACAGATACGCAGTATTTT	CASSVRLESTDTQYF
TRBV15	TRBJ1-6	-	-	TGTGCCACCAGCAGCCTGACAGGTTATAATTCACCCCTCCACTTT	CATSSLTGYNSPLHF
TRBV11-3	TRBJ2-5	-	-	TGTGCCAGCAGCTTAGACGGGAGACAAGAGACCCAGTACTTC	CASSLDGRQETQYF
TRBV29-1	TRBJ1-5	-	-	TGCAGCGTTGGGGAGGCTGACAATCAGCCCCAGCATTTT	CSVGEADNQPQHF
TRBV5-1	TRBJ2-7	TRBD1	-	TGCGCCAGCAGCTCCGGGCTATCGGGACAGACCCGCTACGAGCAGTACTTC	CASSSGLSGQTRYEQYF
TRBV6-5	TRBJ2-2	-	-	TGTGCCAGCAGTTACAGAAACACGAACACCGGGGAGCTGTTTTTT	CASSYRNTNTGELFF
TRBV3-1/TRBV3-2	TRBJ2-3	TRBD2	-	TGTGCCAGCAGCCAGGCTACTAGCGGGGGGGCGCAGTATTTT	CASSQATSGGAQYF